This T cell receptor (beta chain) was obtained from a study of beta chain features in type 1 diabetes. Findings of the study overall: Researchers report that Type 1 diabetes patients had moderately but significantly shorter TCRB CDR3s across all four CD4+ subsets. Among patients, naive, central memory and Treg TCRB repertoires appeared more similar than among healthy donors.

This clone has just a few counts. As yet, its antigen is unknown. By way of CD45RO/CCR7/CD25/CD127/CD95/CD27, the CD4+ regulatory, stem cell-like memory, central memory and naive cells were sorted. Every sorted population was more than 95% pure. Germline V gene sequence: CDR1 SGHRS, CDR2 YFSETQ. The CDR3 sequence is 16 residues long. Trimming took 0 bases from V and 0 from J, leaving 10 bases between them. Since all of the isolated RNA was reverse transcribed, expressed TCRB transcripts were what got sequenced. Profiled with immunoSEQ multiplex PCR; TCRdb holds only in-frame clones, not every one. This table has around 650,000 clones, 9.5% to 15% appearing once.

The origin of this receptor is a man aged 25 to 40 with type 1 diabetes. Input material: naive CD4+ T cells from blood. The chain employs TRBV5-1 and TRBJ1-5; D is uncertain. As DNA, the CDR3 is TGCGCCAGCAGCTTGGATGGAGGGCATAGCAATCAGCCCCAGCATTTT. Amino acid sequence: CASSLDGGHSNQPQHF.